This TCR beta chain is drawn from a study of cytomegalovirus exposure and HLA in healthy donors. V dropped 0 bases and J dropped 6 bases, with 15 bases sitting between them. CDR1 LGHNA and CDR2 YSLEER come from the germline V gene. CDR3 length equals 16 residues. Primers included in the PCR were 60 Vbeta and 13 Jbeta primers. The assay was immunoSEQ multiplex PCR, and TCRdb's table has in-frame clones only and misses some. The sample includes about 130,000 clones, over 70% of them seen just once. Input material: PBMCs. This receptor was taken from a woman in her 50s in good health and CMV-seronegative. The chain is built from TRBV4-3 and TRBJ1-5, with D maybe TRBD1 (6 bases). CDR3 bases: TGCGCCAGCAGCCAAGATCGGCAGGGACAAGGTCAGCCCCAGCATTTT. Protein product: CASSQDRQGQGQPQHF.